This T cell receptor (beta chain) was sequenced in a study of blood T cells in healthy people across ages. General study results and limits: Naive T cell percentage by flow cytometry tracked strongly with beta diversity.

Trimming took 5 bases from V and 5 from J; bases not matched to a gene: 6. The CDR3 runs 15 residues. CDR1 and CDR2 from the germline V gene are SGHTA and FQGNSA. A second PCR of about 7 to 11 cycles used a sample-barcoded 5' primer and a J-beta primer mix. The authors tagged each cDNA molecule using a template-switch adaptor with 12 random nucleotides. TCRdb itself ran the 5' RACE reads through MiXCR, one entry per CDR3 protein. Found here are about 760,000 distinct CDR3 sequences, 25% of them singletons; the top ten hold more than 8.5%. The count of this clonotype is one. Its antigen is unknown. The same sample was also studied in work on T cells of mothers and their children. As reported in that work: All RNA that had been extracted was used for cDNA synthesis at approximately 1.5 ug per 15 ul. Barcodes for each sample and 2-4 random nucleotides were added by the M1S primer used in the second PCR.

The chain links TRBV7-2 to TRBJ2-5; 12 bases agree with TRBD2. The sequence was collected from a boy between 10 and 17 years old in good health. Sequencing used blood. CDR3 sequence reads: CASSPSGRARETQYF. The CDR3 nucleotides are TGTGCCAGCAGCCCTAGCGGGAGGGCCCGGGAGACCCAGTACTTC. The whole variable domain, filled in from reference TRBV7-2 and TRBJ2-5, reads GAGVSQSPSNKVTEKGKDVELRCDPISGHTALYWYRQSLGQGLEFLIYFQGNSAPDKSGLPSDRFSAERTGGSVSTLTIQRTQQEDSAVYLCASSPSGRARETQYFGPGTRLLVL.